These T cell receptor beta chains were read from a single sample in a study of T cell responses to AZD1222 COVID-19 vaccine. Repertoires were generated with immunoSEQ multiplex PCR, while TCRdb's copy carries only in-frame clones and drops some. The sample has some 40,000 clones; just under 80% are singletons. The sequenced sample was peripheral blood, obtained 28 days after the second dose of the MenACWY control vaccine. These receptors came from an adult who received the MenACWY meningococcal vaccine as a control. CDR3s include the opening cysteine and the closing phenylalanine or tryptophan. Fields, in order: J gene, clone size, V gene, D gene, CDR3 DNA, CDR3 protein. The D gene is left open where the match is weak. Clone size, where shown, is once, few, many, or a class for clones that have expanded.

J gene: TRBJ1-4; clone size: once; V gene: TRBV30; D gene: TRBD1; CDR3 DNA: TGTGCCTGGAGTAGGGGGCGGAGGGGTGAAAAACTGTTTTTT; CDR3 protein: CAWSRGRRGEKLFF
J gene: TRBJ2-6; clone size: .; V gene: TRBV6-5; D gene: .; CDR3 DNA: TGTGCCAGCAGCCTCAGGACCTCTGGGGCCAACGTCCTGACTTTC; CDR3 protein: CASSLRTSGANVLTF
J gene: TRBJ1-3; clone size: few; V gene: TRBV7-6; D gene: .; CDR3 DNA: TGTGCCAGCAGCCTCGATCAGGGGGGAAACACCATATATTTT; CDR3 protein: CASSLDQGGNTIYF
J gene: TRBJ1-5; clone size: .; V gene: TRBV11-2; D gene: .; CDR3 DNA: TGTGCCAGCAGCTTAGATCTAGGCAATCAGCCCCAGCATTTT; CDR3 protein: CASSLDLGNQPQHF
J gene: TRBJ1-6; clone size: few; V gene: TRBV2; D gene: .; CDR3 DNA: TGTGCCAGCAGTGACCGGGGTTATAATTCACCCCTCCACTTT; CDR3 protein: CASSDRGYNSPLHF
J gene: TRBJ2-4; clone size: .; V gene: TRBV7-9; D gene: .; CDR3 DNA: TGTGCCAGCAGCAGCTCCAGGGTAGAACGTAACATTCAGTACTTC; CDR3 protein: CASSSSRVERNIQYF
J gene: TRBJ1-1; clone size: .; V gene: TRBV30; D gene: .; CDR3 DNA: TGTGCCGGCCGAGAGGGAGCCACTGAAGCTTTCTTT; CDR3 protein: CAGREGATEAFF
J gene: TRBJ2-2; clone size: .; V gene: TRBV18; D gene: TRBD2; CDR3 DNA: TGTGCCAGCTCACCTCAAAGCGGGAGCGGGTACACCGGGGAGCTGTTTTTT; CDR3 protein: CASSPQSGSGYTGELFF
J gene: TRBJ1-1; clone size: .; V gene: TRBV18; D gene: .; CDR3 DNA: TGTGCCAGCTCACCACATATACAGAATGAAGCTTTCTTT; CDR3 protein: CASSPHIQNEAFF
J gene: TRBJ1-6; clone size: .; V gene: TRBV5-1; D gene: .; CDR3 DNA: TGCGCCAGCTCCAGACAGAGCCCGAGCTCCTATAATTCACCCCTCCACTTT; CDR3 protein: CASSRQSPSSYNSPLHF
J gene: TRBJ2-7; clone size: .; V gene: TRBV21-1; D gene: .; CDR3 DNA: TGTGCCAGCAGCATGCGGCGCCGGGACGATACCTACGAGCAGTACTTC; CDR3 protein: CASSMRRRDDTYEQYF
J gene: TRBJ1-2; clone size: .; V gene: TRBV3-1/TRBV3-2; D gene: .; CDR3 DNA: TGTGCCAGCAGCCAATGGGGGATAAACTATGGCTACACCTTC; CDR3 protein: CASSQWGINYGYTF